This T cell receptor beta chain comes out of a study of Tregs in tolerant kidney transplant recipients. Germline V gene data show CDR1 as MNHEY and CDR2 as SMNVEV (reference sequence). There are 14 residues in the CDR3. V lost 4 bases and J lost 3; bases outside the gene matches: 6. The protocol was immunoSEQ multiplex PCR, while the TCRdb copy is restricted to in-frame clones and leaves out a portion. The sample yields 75,000 to 100,000 clones, around 90% seen once. This chain links TRBV27 with TRBJ2-7; 7 nucleotides match TRBD2. The TCR sequence derives from a human donor in good health. Sequencing was done on a sample of CD8+ T cells from blood. The CDR3 reads CASSSSSGLYEQYF. The CDR3 nucleotides read TGTGCCAGCAGTTCGTCTAGCGGACTCTACGAGCAGTACTTC.